Presented here are 16 T cell receptor beta chains from one specimen sequenced in a study of blood T cell repertoires in COVID-19. The protocol was immunoSEQ multiplex PCR, while the TCRdb copy is restricted to in-frame clones and leaves out a portion. This sample carries about 140,000 clones, roughly 86% of them seen once, and the ten largest clones take around 3.2%. The specimen sequenced was PBMCs or T cells enriched from blood (not recorded which). The receptor set was obtained from a woman in her fifties or sixties with acute COVID-19.

The CDR3 here is CASSGQGQGNQPQHF. The CDR3, as DNA: TGCGCCAGCAGCGGACAGGGGCAGGGCAATCAGCCCCAGCATTTT. The V and J genes are TRBV4-1 and TRBJ1-5; TRBD1 aligns across 9 bases. Germline V CDR1 and CDR2: MGHRA, YSYEKL. The CDR3 consists of 15 residues. V gave up 5 bases and J gave up 2 bases; unmatched junction bases: 4.

The chain combines TRBV13 with TRBJ2-1; unclear D gene. This CDR3 has 14 residues. V lost 5 bases to trimming and J lost 9 bases, with 17 bases between them. The germline gives CDR1 PRHDT, CDR2 FYEKMQ (reference sequence). The CDR3 sequence: CASSPNKWAFEQFF. Written as DNA, the CDR3 is TGTGCCAGCAGCCCCAATAAGTGGGCCTTTGAGCAGTTCTTC.

This clone was counted a single time. The V gene is TRBV4-3, the J gene TRBJ2-5; 10 nucleotides line up with TRBD2. Germline CDR1 is LGHNA and CDR2 is YSLEER. The J segment lost 5 bases and the V segment lost 0 bases, leaving 12 bases of the junction unmatched. The CDR3 loop spans 18 amino acids. Here the CDR3 reads CASSQDWASGRGRETQYF. Written as DNA, the CDR3 is TGCGCCAGCAGCCAAGATTGGGCTAGCGGGAGAGGAAGGGAGACCCAGTACTTC.

The chain joins TRBV5-1 to TRBJ2-3; tentative D call: TRBD2 (5 bases). V was trimmed by 0 bases and J by 5 bases, leaving 16 bases between them. Germline V gene data show CDR1 as SGHRS and CDR2 as YFSETQ. The CDR3 runs to 16 residues. CDR3 sequence reads: CASSLGAAAPGDTQYF. The CDR3 DNA reads as TGCGCCAGCAGCTTGGGGGCAGCGGCGCCGGGAGATACGCAGTATTTT. Full variable domain (rest looked up from reference TRBV5-1 and TRBJ2-3): KAGVTQTPRYLIKTRGQQVTLSCSPISGHRSVSWYQQTPGQGLQFLFEYFSETQRNKGNFPGRFSGRQFSNSRSEMNVSTLELGDSALYLCASSLGAAAPGDTQYFGPGTRLTVL.

This rearrangement joins TRBV2 to TRBJ2-3, with TRBD1 matching 7 bases. V lost 4 bases, J lost 10 bases, and 17 bases stayed unmatched. This CDR3 comprises 16 residues. Germline values: CDR1 SNHLY, CDR2 FYNNEI. CDR3 coding DNA: TGTGCCAGCAGTGTAAGGGGGCTCCGGGTCTCTGGTCCGCAGTATTTT. Protein product: CASSVRGLRVSGPQYF.

The chain employs TRBV6-5 and TRBJ2-1; D uncertain. V gave up 8 bases and J gave up 7 bases, with 18 bases separating them. Germline values: CDR1 MNHEY, CDR2 SVGAGI. This CDR3 is built from 14 residues. Written as DNA, the CDR3 is TGTGCCAGCGGCCAACGGAGTTATGGAAATGAGCAGTTCTTC. Its protein product is CASGQRSYGNEQFF.

The chain recombines TRBV5-1 with TRBJ2-5; TRBD2 agrees at 8 bases. This CDR3 spans 17 amino acids. Germline V gene sequence: CDR1 SGHRS, CDR2 YFSETQ. The J segment lost 5 bases and the V segment lost 4 bases, leaving 16 bases of the junction unmatched. CDR3 DNA: TGCGCCAGCAGCCCGGGGGCGCCGGGAGGGCCATGGGAGACCCAGTACTTC. This encodes CASSPGAPGGPWETQYF.

The chain carries TRBV7-2 and TRBJ2-5; 8 nucleotides agree with TRBD2. Germline V lookup: CDR1 SGHTA, CDR2 FQGNSA. This CDR3 has 13 residues. V gave up 5 bases and J gave up 5 bases; unmatched junction bases: 4. This CDR3 is CASSAGLVETQYF. CDR3 DNA sequence: TGTGCCAGCAGCGCGGGACTAGTGGAGACCCAGTACTTC. Based on the CDR3 plus reference TRBV7-2 and TRBJ2-5, the full variable domain is GAGVSQSPSNKVTEKGKDVELRCDPISGHTALYWYRQSLGQGLEFLIYFQGNSAPDKSGLPSDRFSAERTGGSVSTLTIQRTQQEDSAVYLCASSAGLVETQYFGPGTRLLVL.

The chain uses TRBV7-6 and TRBJ2-3, with 7 bases that match TRBD1. Germline V gene data show CDR1 as SGHVS and CDR2 as FNYEAQ. J gave up 3 bases and V 2 bases, and 8 bases lay outside the gene matches. CDR3 size: 16 residues. The CDR3 loop is CASSLWDGTETDTQYF. Here the CDR3 DNA reads TGTGCCAGCAGCTTATGGGACGGGACAGAAACAGATACGCAGTATTTT.

With regard to this clone: The CDR3 ends on some other residue instead of the conserved phenylalanine or tryptophan, so this is likely a read error. No DNA is shown, since the ends of the CDR3 on it are uncertain; the CDR3 is the one TCRdb lists. V gene TRBV2 combines with J gene TRBJ1-1; the table's D gene call, TRBD1, was not cross checked with the DNA. The germline gives CDR1 SNHLY, CDR2 FYNNEI. The CDR3 contains 14 residues when both ends are counted. The CDR3 protein is CASRGDNFSGGKGL.

This clone was counted only a few times. V and J are TRBV5-4 and TRBJ2-3, with 7 bases fitting TRBD2. The CDR3 is 15 residues long. The V gene's germline CDR1 is SGHNT and CDR2 YYREEE (reference sequence). Unmatched junction bases numbered 3, after V lost 1 base and J lost 1 base. DNA of the CDR3: TGTGCCAGCAGCTTGTGGCTAGCGGGCACAGATACGCAGTATTTT. This gives the protein CASSLWLAGTDTQYF.

This sequence joins TRBV27 and TRBJ1-2; D unresolved. The ends were cut back, 8 bases at V and 5 bases at J, with 15 bases in the middle. The CDR3 has 13 residues. The germline V gene encodes CDR1 MNHEY and CDR2 SMNVEV (reference sequence). Written as DNA, the CDR3 is TGTGCCAGCTCCCTTGACCGACTATATGGCTACACCTTC. Protein product: CASSLDRLYGYTF.

The chain recombines TRBV7-8 with TRBJ2-3, with TRBD2 matching 8 bases. V lost 5 bases to trimming and J lost 6 bases; unmatched junction nucleotides: 25. The CDR3 has 20 residues. Germline-derived CDR1 and CDR2 are SGHVS and FQNEAQ. CDR3: CASSTRIVTSASTRRDTQYF. CDR3 nucleotide sequence: TGTGCCAGCAGCACCCGGATAGTGACTAGCGCGAGTACCCGCAGGGATACGCAGTATTTT.

J is TRBJ2-1 and V is TRBV7-9, with 11 nucleotides matching TRBD1. Germline V gene data show CDR1 as SEHNR and CDR2 as FQNEAQ (reference sequence). After removal of 5 bases from V and 7 bases from J, the junction contained 10 bases not matched to a gene. This CDR3 spans 16 amino acids. This CDR3 reads CASSESGQGAANEQFF. Written as DNA, the CDR3 is TGTGCCAGCAGCGAATCTGGACAGGGGGCGGCTAATGAGCAGTTCTTC.

The chain recombines TRBV7-8 with TRBJ1-5, with a weak D call TRBD1 (5 bases). Trimming took 5 bases from V and 0 from J, leaving 11 bases between them. The CDR3 extends over 15 amino acids. CDR1 is SGHVS and CDR2 is FQNEAQ in the germline V gene. The CDR3 coding sequence is TGTGCCAGCAGCCTTGGGGGGATTAGCAATCAGCCCCAGCATTTT. Encoded protein: CASSLGGISNQPQHF.

The CDR3 DNA follows: TGCGCCAGCAGCCAAGATGGGACTTCGGGCGGCTACACCTTC. Protein: CASSQDGTSGGYTF. The chain combines TRBV4-3 with TRBJ1-2, with D tentatively TRBD1 (5 bases). The CDR3 is 14 amino acids. Trimming removed 0 bases at V and 8 bases at J, with 13 bases between. Germline values: CDR1 LGHNA, CDR2 YSLEER.